Detailed here is one T cell receptor beta chain. This sample is drawn from a study of T cells after somatic rescue of genetic block. Germline CDR1 is SGHTA and CDR2 is FQGTGA. Trimming pared 5 bases from V and 8 bases from J, leaving 13 bases between. The CDR3 consists of 13 residues. Sequenced by immunoSEQ multiplex PCR; TCRdb stores in-frame clones only, minus some. The repertoire holds fewer than 15,000 clones, about 65% seen once, with around 20% in the top ten. The clonotype comes from a boy younger than 18. Sequencing was done on a sample of peripheral blood mononuclear cells (PBMCs). The chain couples TRBV7-3 to TRBJ2-1; the D is unclear. CDR3 bases: TGTGCCAGCAGCCCTAGTAGTAACTATGAGCAGTTCTTC. Amino acids: CASSPSSNYEQFF.